This TCR beta chain was sequenced during a study of cytomegalovirus exposure and HLA in healthy donors. Overall study: Among the roughly 400 genotyped donors, approximately 80% were placed in the Caucasian-associated ancestry cluster. Study-level results: Several V segments, TRBV6-2 and TRBV6-3 among them, could not be told apart and were dropped.

Germline V gene sequence: CDR1 PRHDT, CDR2 FYEKMQ (reference sequence). The V end was cut by 1 base, the J end by 6 bases, with 8 bases between. The length of the CDR3 is 13 residues. Worth noting for this clone: The antigen is unknown.

Use of 60 Vbeta and 13 Jbeta primers characterized the PCR. Profiled with immunoSEQ multiplex PCR; TCRdb holds only in-frame clones, not every one. The data show about 130,000 clones, roughly 74% seen once. This chain links TRBV13 with TRBJ2-3, with D possibly matching TRBD1 (6 bases). The clonotype was recovered from a woman aged 50 to 60 in good health and CMV-seropositive. Material: PBMCs. The CDR3 spells CASSLERGDTQYF. CDR3 DNA sequence: TGTGCCAGCAGCTTAGAGAGGGGGGATACGCAGTATTTT.